This entry lists 7 T cell receptor beta chains sequenced from one sample in a study of CD8 T cells in ankylosing spondylitis (dated by TCRdb to the late 2010s). Points the paper makes about the study in general: A TCR beta motif of about eight highly homologous amino acid variants appeared characteristic of blood from ankylosing spondylitis patients.

Library prep was done by 5' RACE. The data were produced on an Illumina HiSeq 2500. TCRdb reran the public reads through fastp at Q25 and MiXCR, keeping productive beta chains. Rows are combined by CDR3 protein, so each entry shows the most common genes and DNA. In this sample the table shows some 240,000 distinct CDR3 sequences, about 7.3% of which occur a single time. In total, the top ten clones hold around 14% of the sample. Antigen specificity for these receptors is unknown. The specimen was blood, either unsorted or a sorted T cell fraction (not recorded which). The source is a male donor with ankylosing spondylitis.

Ten or more counts support this clonotype. The DNA for the CDR3 is TGCAGCGTGCAAGCCCCGGGGGACGGGTATGGCTACACCTTC. This codes for CSVQAPGDGYGYTF. The chain recombines TRBV29-1 with TRBJ1-2; possibly TRBD1 for D (5 bases). The CDR3 consists of 14 residues. CDR1 and CDR2 from the germline V gene are SQVTM and ANQGSEA. Trimming left V 6 bases short and J 5 bases short, with 19 bases between.

In this sample, this clonotype turned up many times. V and J are TRBV7-9 and TRBJ2-1, with 10 bases that match TRBD1. After removal of 6 bases from V and 7 bases from J, the junction contained 12 bases not matched to a gene. Germline V gives CDR1 SEHNR, CDR2 FQNEAQ (reference sequence). This CDR3 has 16 residues. The CDR3 protein is CASRRESGQGVNEQFF. The CDR3 DNA reads TGTGCCAGCAGACGAGAGAGCGGACAGGGGGTAAATGAGCAGTTCTTC.

This clonotype was seen at least ten times. The CDR3 spells CASGWTANTGELFF. The CDR3 region has the DNA TGTGCCAGCGGGTGGACAGCGAACACCGGGGAGCTGTTTTTT. The J gene is TRBJ2-2, the V gene TRBV12-3 or TRBV12-4; D is possibly TRBD1 (6 bases). The V gene lost 8 bases and the J gene lost 0 bases, with 10 bases spanning the gap. CDR3 size: 14 residues.

At least ten counts were recorded for this clonotype. V gene TRBV2 combines with J gene TRBJ2-5; D may be TRBD2 (7 bases). V was cut by 7 bases and J by 0 bases, with 18 bases left in between. The CDR3 covers 16 residues. CDR1 is SNHLY, CDR2 FYNNEI, per germline. The CDR3 sequence is CASNPRRGGYQETQYF. Here the CDR3 DNA reads TGTGCCAGCAACCCTCGAAGGGGGGGGTACCAAGAGACCCAGTACTTC. The whole variable domain, remainder taken from reference TRBV2 and TRBJ2-5, is EPEVTQTPSHQVTQMGQEVILRCVPISNHLYFYWYRQILGQKVEFLVSFYNNEISEKSEIFDDQFSVERPDGSNFTLKIRSTKLEDSAMYFCASNPRRGGYQETQYFGPGTRLLVL.

The rearrangement uses TRBV4-2 and TRBJ1-1; D might be TRBD1 (5 bases). This CDR3 is 15 amino acids long. From germline, CDR1 is LGHNA and CDR2 YNFKEQ. The V and J ends lost 4 bases and 1 base respectively, with 13 bases between them. The CDR3 protein is CASSRLGDWNTEAFF. For the CDR3, the DNA is TGTGCCAGCAGCCGATTAGGGGACTGGAACACTGAAGCTTTCTTT.

At least ten counts were recorded for this clonotype. The rearrangement links TRBV2 to TRBJ1-1, with 7 bases fitting TRBD1. The CDR3 totals 14 residues. Germline CDR1 SNHLY, CDR2 FYNNEI. J lost 7 bases, V lost 8 bases, and 13 bases had no gene match. The CDR3 here is CASPFRTGGDEAFF. CDR3 DNA: TGTGCCAGCCCTTTTAGGACAGGAGGGGATGAAGCTTTCTTT.

This clonotype occurred many times. The V gene is TRBV6-2 or TRBV6-3, the J gene TRBJ2-7; maybe TRBD1 (6 bases). Trimming removed 8 bases from V and 3 bases from J, with 17 bases in between. The CDR3 runs 14 residues. CDR1 MNHEY and CDR2 SVGEGT come from the germline V gene. The CDR3 region is CASSTTGSLYEQYF. The CDR3 coding sequence is TGTGCCAGCTCCACCACAGGGTCCCTCTACGAGCAGTACTTC.